This T cell receptor (beta chain) was captured by sequencing in a study of T cell clones after liver transplantation. On the study more broadly: Three of eight recipients were HCV-positive; others had non-autoimmune, non-viral indications. Without induction therapy, subjects received standard immunosuppression until 12-24 months post-transplant. Samples came pre-transplant, pre-randomization before withdrawal, and post-randomization after withdrawal ended.

CDR1 is SGHTA and CDR2 is FQGNSA in the germline V gene. The germline V and J ends were trimmed by 1 base and 0 bases, with 9 bases remaining between them. The CDR3 sequence is 15 residues long. TCRdb's table, derived via immunoSEQ multiplex PCR, lists solely in-frame clones and lacks some. The sample contains 77,000 or so clones, 75% to 90% of which appear only once. This specimen was CD4+ T cells from blood, taken 12 months after liver transplant. This sequence joins TRBV7-2 and TRBJ1-1; a possible D gene is TRBD1 (5 bases). This receptor was taken from a human patient who received a liver transplant. Some T cells may have come from the graft donor. As DNA, the CDR3 is TGTGCCAGCAGCTTAGGGACACGTATGAACACTGAAGCTTTCTTT. It translates to CASSLGTRMNTEAFF.